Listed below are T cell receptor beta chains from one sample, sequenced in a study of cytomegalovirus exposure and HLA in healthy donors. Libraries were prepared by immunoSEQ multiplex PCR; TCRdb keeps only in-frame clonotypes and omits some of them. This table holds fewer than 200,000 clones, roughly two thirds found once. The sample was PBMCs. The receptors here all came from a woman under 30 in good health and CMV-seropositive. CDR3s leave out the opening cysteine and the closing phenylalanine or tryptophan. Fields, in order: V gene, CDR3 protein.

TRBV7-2,ASSPPAYEQY
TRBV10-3,AIRESGGATGELF
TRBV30,AWSVRGGTNEKLF
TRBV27,ASSESSGTGNSEQY
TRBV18,ASSPDNRASYNEQF
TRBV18,ASSLTGGRDYGYT
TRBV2,ARAGDTEAF
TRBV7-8,ASSLATQGMFNYGYT
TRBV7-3,ASSLRPTGGGEKLF
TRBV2,ASTVGGGVNNEQF
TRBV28,ASTIRTTSYEQY
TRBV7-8,ASSAQGQGFGGNTIY
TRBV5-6,ASSPGTGDANYGYT
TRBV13,ASSPAGVPYNEQF
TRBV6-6,ASSYFSVPNYGYT
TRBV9,ASSVTRLANTGELF
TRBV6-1,ASSPARGLAGELF
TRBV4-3,ASSQDEWRGNTGELF
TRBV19,ASSPRGQTYEQY
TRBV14,ASSLEGLASTDTQY
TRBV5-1,ASSPRSDQPQH
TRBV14,ASSPPGQGPEAF
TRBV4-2,ASSQDVQDEQY
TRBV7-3,ASSLEAGPGTEAF
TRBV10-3,AIRSTTNEKLF
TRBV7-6,ASSLTTGGASETQY
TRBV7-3,ASSAVMAAYNEQF
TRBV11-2,ASSSPEGAGNTIY
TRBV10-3,AISYSTGSEEQY
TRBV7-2,ASSLSPAQGREKLF
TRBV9,ASCDTPGDTQY
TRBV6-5,ASSLTGGSNQPQH
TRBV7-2,ASSLIGGGAHEQY
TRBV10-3,AISATGKSSYEQY
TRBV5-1,ASTGTINTGELF
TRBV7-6,ASSGTGRTGELF
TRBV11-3,ASSLGSSANEQF
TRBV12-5,ASGPGRGTFNEQF
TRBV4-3,ASSLGTGALENTEAF
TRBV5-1,ASSLMGQREEKLF
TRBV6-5,ATSPRQGFKYGYT
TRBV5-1,ASSPRPGQILSYEQY
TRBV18,ASSPPGSSYEQY
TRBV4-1,ASSQASRTGELF
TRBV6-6,ASRQQGAEYEQY
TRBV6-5,ASRDSYYGYT
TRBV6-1,ASSTSGTVYNEQF
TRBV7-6,ASSRDRGRANEKLF
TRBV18,ASSPQGQGWNLPLH
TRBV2,ASSENRGSGHAGLLYNEKLF
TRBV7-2,ASSFLGGADYEQY
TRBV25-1,ASSEGGGGPGTDTQY
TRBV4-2,ASSQDLGTENTGELF
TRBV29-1,SVGQANTGELF